This record covers a single TCR beta chain. The data originate from a study of blood T cell repertoires in COVID-19. Generated by immunoSEQ multiplex PCR, the TCRdb table keeps only in-frame clones and is missing some. The sample records 200,000 to 300,000 clones, 86% being singletons. Germline values: CDR1 SGHRS, CDR2 YFSETQ. Trimming cost V 0 bases and J 1 base; bases outside gene matches: 3. The CDR3 is 17 residues long. Allocation to cohorts depended on clinical history reported by the participants. The genes are TRBV5-1 and TRBJ2-1, with 11 positions matching TRBD2. Specimen: PBMCs or T cells enriched from blood (not recorded which). The clonotype comes from a woman under 30 who had recovered from COVID-19. The chain's CDR3 is CASSLVSSGGSYNEQFF. In nucleotides, the CDR3 is TGCGCCAGCAGCTTGGTTTCTAGCGGGGGGTCCTACAATGAGCAGTTCTTC.